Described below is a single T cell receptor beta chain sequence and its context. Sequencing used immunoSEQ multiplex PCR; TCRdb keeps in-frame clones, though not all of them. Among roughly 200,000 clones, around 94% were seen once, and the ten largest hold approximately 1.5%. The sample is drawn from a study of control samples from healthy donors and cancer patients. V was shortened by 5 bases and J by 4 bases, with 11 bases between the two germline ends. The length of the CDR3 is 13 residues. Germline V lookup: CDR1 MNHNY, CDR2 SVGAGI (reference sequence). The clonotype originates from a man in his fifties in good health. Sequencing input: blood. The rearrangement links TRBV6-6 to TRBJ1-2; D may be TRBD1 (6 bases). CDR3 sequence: CASSQQDSYGYTF. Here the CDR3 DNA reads TGTGCCAGCAGTCAACAGGACAGCTATGGCTACACCTTC.